These 26 T cell receptor beta chains came from one sample sequenced in a study of cytomegalovirus exposure and HLA in healthy donors. PCR primers comprised 60 Vbeta and 13 Jbeta primers. Assay: immunoSEQ multiplex PCR; the TCRdb copy retains only in-frame clones and omits some. The sample has 160,000 or so clones, approximately 81% seen once; the top ten hold 1.3%. The sequencing sample was made of PBMCs. All receptors derive from a man aged 50-60 years in good health and CMV-seropositive.

The chain uses TRBV10-3 and TRBJ2-1, with 11 bases identical to TRBD2. CDR3 length: 19 amino acids. Per the germline V gene, CDR1 is ENHRY and CDR2 is SYGVKD. The V and J ends lost 3 bases and 0 bases, in that order; junction bases with no gene match: 10. In nucleotides, the CDR3 is TGTGCCATCAGTGAATTTGGGACTAGCGGCCAGGACTCCTACAATGAGCAGTTCTTC. Translation gives CAISEFGTSGQDSYNEQFF.

This clone was counted once. The chain links TRBV6-1 to TRBJ1-2; the match to TRBD1 covers 8 bases. CDR3 length: 16 residues. J lost 8 bases, V lost 4 bases, and 15 bases had no gene match. CDR1 and CDR2 (germline): MNHNS, SASEGT. CDR3 coding DNA: TGTGCCAGCAGTGCCGGGACAGGATTCCTCACTATGGGCTACACCTTC. It yields the protein CASSAGTGFLTMGYTF.

This chain joins TRBV7-3 and TRBJ2-2, with D maybe TRBD2 (7 bases). V was clipped by 4 bases and J by 0 bases, with 12 bases between them. The CDR3 runs 16 residues. Looked up from germline, CDR1 is SGHTA and CDR2 is FQGTGA. CDR3 in DNA: TGTGCCAGCAGCTCGCGCGGGGGCGCGAACACCGGGGAGCTGTTTTTT. Its protein is CASSSRGGANTGELFF. Full variable domain (rest looked up from reference TRBV7-3 and TRBJ2-2): GAGVSQTPSNKVTEKGKYVELRCDPISGHTALYWYRQSLGQGPEFLIYFQGTGAADDSGLPNDRFFAVRPEGSVSTLKIQRTERGDSAVYLCASSSRGGANTGELFFGEGSRLTVL.

This chain joins TRBV4-3 and TRBJ2-1, with D perhaps TRBD1 (6 bases). From germline, CDR1 is LGHNA and CDR2 YSLEER. The CDR3 is 15 amino acids. Trimming stripped 1 base from V and 8 bases from J, with 15 bases between. The CDR3 sequence: CASSQARVEGDEQFF. The CDR3 DNA is TGCGCCAGCAGCCAAGCCCGGGTTGAGGGGGATGAGCAGTTCTTC.

The genes are TRBV9 and TRBJ2-3; 7 bases are a match to TRBD2. The CDR3 length is 15 residues. The J segment lost 9 bases and the V segment lost 3 bases, leaving 13 bases of the junction unmatched. The V gene's germline CDR1 is SGDLS and CDR2 YYNGEE. The CDR3 nucleotides read TGTGCCAGCAGCGAGTATGGGGCTAGCGGACCCACGCAGTATTTT. This encodes CASSEYGASGPTQYF.

About this clone: The same CDR3 can be traced to other DNA sequences in this sample. The chain recombines TRBV28 with TRBJ1-5, with 12 bases that match TRBD1. V gave up 6 bases and J gave up 7 bases; unmatched junction bases: 16. The CDR3 is 18 residues long. CDR1 is MDHEN and CDR2 is SYDVKM in the germline V gene. The CDR3 region is CASRGGPGQGALGQPQHF. As DNA, the CDR3 is TGTGCCAGCAGGGGTGGACCGGGACAGGGGGCGCTCGGACAGCCCCAGCATTTT.

The chain is built from TRBV5-4 and TRBJ2-5; D is possibly TRBD1 (6 bases). The V and J ends lost 4 bases and 5 bases respectively, with 6 bases between them. Germline V CDR1 and CDR2: SGHNT, YYREEE (reference sequence). CDR3 length: 11 residues. CDR3 coding DNA: TGTGCCAGCAGCCAGGGGGAGACCCAGTACTTC. Its protein is CASSQGETQYF. Looking up the rest from reference TRBV5-4 and TRBJ2-5 gives the full variable domain: ETGVTQSPTHLIKTRGQQVTLRCSSQSGHNTVSWYQQALGQGPQFIFQYYREEENGRGNFPPRFSGLQFPNYSSELNVNALELDDSALYLCASSQGETQYFGPGTRLLVL.

This chain uses TRBV28 with TRBJ1-5, with D perhaps matching TRBD1 (5 bases). From germline, CDR1 is MDHEN and CDR2 SYDVKM. CDR3 length equals 16 residues. Trimming removed 5 bases at V and 6 bases at J, with 20 bases between. CDR3 sequence reads: CASSPLTQGGSQPQHF. The CDR3 DNA sequence: TGTGCCAGCAGTCCTTTGACCCAGGGCGGGAGTCAGCCCCAGCATTTT.

This clone has just a few counts. The chain combines TRBV2 with TRBJ2-1; 13 bases map to TRBD2. Losses at the gene ends were 2 bases for V and 6 bases for J; bases not matched to a gene: 10. Germline values: CDR1 SNHLY, CDR2 FYNNEI. The CDR3 contains 18 residues. The CDR3 DNA is TGTGCCAGCAGTGAATACCTTACTAGCGGGAGGGCCTTCAATGAGCAGTTCTTC. The encoded protein is CASSEYLTSGRAFNEQFF.

V usage is TRBV7-2 and J usage is TRBJ2-3; 7 bases line up with TRBD2. Germline trimming cut 6 bases from V and 11 bases from J; bases unmatched to any gene: 14. The CDR3 has 14 residues. Germline assignment: CDR1 SGHTA and CDR2 FQGNSA. The CDR3 here is CASRASGVASRQYF. CDR3 DNA: TGTGCCAGCAGGGCCAGCGGGGTGGCAAGTCGGCAGTATTTT.

The V gene is TRBV28, the J gene TRBJ1-1, with a tentative D call TRBD1 (6 bases). Germline V gives CDR1 MDHEN, CDR2 SYDVKM. Trimming took 5 bases from V and 5 from J, leaving 18 bases between them. There are 15 residues in the CDR3. CDR3 region: CASSPPARGRTEAFF. CDR3 coding DNA: TGTGCCAGCAGTCCCCCCGCCAGGGGTAGGACTGAAGCTTTCTTT. Full variable domain (outside the CDR3, taken from reference TRBV28 and TRBJ1-1): DVKVTQSSRYLVKRTGEKVFLECVQDMDHENMFWYRQDPGLGLRLIYFSYDVKMKEKGDIPEGYSVSREKKERFSLILESASTNQTSMYLCASSPPARGRTEAFFGQGTRLTVV.

The chain carries TRBV5-4 and TRBJ2-3; TRBD2 aligns across 10 bases. The V gene end was trimmed by 0 bases and the J gene end by 6 bases; junction bases not matched to a gene: 4. Germline V CDR1 and CDR2: SGHNT, YYREEE (reference sequence). This CDR3 comprises 15 residues. As DNA, the CDR3 is TGTGCCAGCAGCTTGGGTAGCGGGGGGTTTGATACGCAGTATTTT. As protein: CASSLGSGGFDTQYF.

J is TRBJ2-3 and V is TRBV7-8; TRBD2 agrees at 12 bases. This CDR3 region has 17 residues. Looked up from germline, CDR1 is SGHVS and CDR2 is FQNEAQ. Unmatched junction bases numbered 9, after V lost 5 bases and J lost 3 bases. DNA for the CDR3: TGTGCCAGCAGCCCAGACTCTCTAGCGGGAGGGACAGATACGCAGTATTTT. Its translation: CASSPDSLAGGTDTQYF.

This clone has more than one count but fewer than ten. The chain links TRBV5-8 to TRBJ2-2; 8 bases are a match to TRBD1. The V segment lost 0 bases and the J segment 4 bases; nucleotides outside the gene matches: 11. The CDR3 sequence is 18 residues long. Per the germline V gene, CDR1 is SGHTS and CDR2 is YDEGEE. CDR3 nucleotides: TGTGCCAGCAGCTTGGCCGGGCAGGGGGCGGTTTCCACCGGGGAGCTGTTTTTT. It is translated as CASSLAGQGAVSTGELFF.

This chain connects TRBV28 to TRBJ2-7; D might be TRBD1 (5 bases). V lost 2 bases and J 5 bases, leaving 13 bases between the germline ends. Germline values: CDR1 MDHEN, CDR2 SYDVKM. This CDR3 has 14 amino acids. CDR3 in DNA: TGTGCCAGCAGTTTACCAGGGATCGAGAACGAGCAGTACTTC. It encodes CASSLPGIENEQYF.

J is TRBJ1-1 and V is TRBV5-5, with TRBD1 matching over 9 bases. The CDR3 totals 16 residues. The V segment lost 4 bases and the J segment 3 bases; nucleotides outside the gene matches: 10. The germline V gene encodes CDR1 SGHKS and CDR2 YYEKEE (reference sequence). The CDR3 nucleotides read TGTGCCAGCAGCCGGGCCCTAACAGGGGGCTACACTGAAGCTTTCTTT. Amino acid sequence: CASSRALTGGYTEAFF.

The chain combines TRBV19 with TRBJ1-5, with TRBD1 matching over 10 bases. V gave up 10 bases and J gave up 5 bases; unmatched junction bases: 14. CDR3 length: 16 amino acids. CDR1 and CDR2 from the germline V gene are LNHDA and SQIVND (reference sequence). CDR3 coding DNA: TGTGCCACCACTCCCCGGGACAGGGGTTCTTATCAGCCCCAGCATTTT. Its protein product is CATTPRDRGSYQPQHF.

This clone was seen a single time. The chain recombines TRBV30 with TRBJ2-3; D is uncertain. V lost 2 bases and J 6 bases, leaving 6 bases between the germline ends. The germline gives CDR1 GTSNPN, CDR2 SVGIG (reference sequence). The CDR3 totals 11 residues. CDR3 residues: CAWSLGDTQYF. In DNA, the CDR3 is TGTGCCTGGAGTCTCGGGGATACGCAGTATTTT.

The chain recombines TRBV5-4 with TRBJ2-7; TRBD2 matches at 7 bases. This CDR3 has 14 residues. Per the germline V gene, CDR1 is SGHNT and CDR2 is YYREEE (reference sequence). J gave up 6 bases and V 0 bases, and 6 bases lay outside the gene matches. The CDR3 DNA follows: TGTGCCAGCAGCTTGGAGGAGCGGGGAAGCGAGCAGTACTTC. This codes for CASSLEERGSEQYF.

The rearrangement uses TRBV28 and TRBJ1-2; 7 positions match TRBD1. The CDR3 totals 14 residues. V was pared by 6 bases and J by 5 bases, with 9 bases of the junction left unmatched. Looked up from germline, CDR1 is MDHEN and CDR2 is SYDVKM. The CDR3 loop is CASRPGTEQYGYTF. In DNA form, the CDR3 reads TGTGCCAGCAGACCCGGGACAGAGCAGTATGGCTACACCTTC.

This clone turned up a few times. The genes are TRBV9 and TRBJ2-1; TRBD2 matches 8 bases. The CDR3 spans 15 residues. The junction had 5 bases not matched to a gene; V was cut back by 1 base and J by 5 bases. Germline V gives CDR1 SGDLS, CDR2 YYNGEE. The chain's CDR3 is CASSVSSGSHNEQFF. The DNA for the CDR3 is TGTGCCAGCAGCGTATCAAGCGGGAGCCACAATGAGCAGTTCTTC.

This clone was picked up one time. The CDR3 spells CASSLSALYEQYF. For the CDR3, the DNA is TGTGCCAGCAGTTTATCGGCCCTGTACGAGCAGTACTTC. The rearrangement uses TRBV27 and TRBJ2-7; D is unresolved. In germline, CDR1 is MNHEY, CDR2 SMNVEV (reference sequence). There are 13 residues in the CDR3. V lost 0 bases, J lost 4 bases, and 7 bases lay in between.

The V gene is TRBV28, the J gene TRBJ1-3; D is uncertain. The CDR3 runs to 17 residues. CDR1 is MDHEN, CDR2 SYDVKM, per germline. Trimming stripped 5 bases from V and 0 bases from J, with 17 bases between. DNA of the CDR3: TGTGCCAGCAGTCCCCAGGTCGCCCGTAGCTCTGGAAACACCATATATTTT. Translating gives CASSPQVARSSGNTIYF.

This clone was seen a handful of times. V usage is TRBV12-5 and J usage is TRBJ2-2; 12 bases are shared with TRBD2. The CDR3 sequence is 17 residues long. V gave up 6 bases and J gave up 5 bases; unmatched junction bases: 10. Looked up from germline, CDR1 is LGHNT and CDR2 is FRNRAP. CDR3 sequence: CASGADLGLAGTGELFF. The DNA for the CDR3 is TGTGCTAGTGGCGCTGATCTCGGACTAGCGGGGACCGGGGAGCTGTTTTTT.

The V call is TRBV14, the J call TRBJ2-2; TRBD1 is a possible D gene (5 bases). V shed 1 base and J shed 0 bases, with 9 bases lying between them. Germline lookup yields CDR1 SGHDN and CDR2 FVKESK. The CDR3 runs 16 residues. This chain's CDR3 is CASSQVARANTGELFF. CDR3 in DNA: TGTGCCAGCAGCCAAGTGGCCAGGGCGAACACCGGGGAGCTGTTTTTT.

The chain employs TRBV18 and TRBJ1-1; D gene ambiguous. The CDR3 has 14 residues. CDR1 and CDR2 from the germline V gene are KGHSH and LQKENI. V lost 6 bases and J 0 bases, leaving 11 bases between the germline ends. The CDR3: CASSPRVMNTEAFF. In DNA, the CDR3 is TGTGCCAGCTCTCCCCGAGTGATGAACACTGAAGCTTTCTTT. Using reference TRBV18 and TRBJ1-1 for the parts outside the CDR3, the full variable domain is NAGVMQNPRHLVRRRGQEARLRCSPMKGHSHVYWYRQLPEEGLKFMVYLQKENIIDESGMPKERFSAEFPKEGPSILRIQQVVRGDSAAYFCASSPRVMNTEAFFGQGTRLTVV.